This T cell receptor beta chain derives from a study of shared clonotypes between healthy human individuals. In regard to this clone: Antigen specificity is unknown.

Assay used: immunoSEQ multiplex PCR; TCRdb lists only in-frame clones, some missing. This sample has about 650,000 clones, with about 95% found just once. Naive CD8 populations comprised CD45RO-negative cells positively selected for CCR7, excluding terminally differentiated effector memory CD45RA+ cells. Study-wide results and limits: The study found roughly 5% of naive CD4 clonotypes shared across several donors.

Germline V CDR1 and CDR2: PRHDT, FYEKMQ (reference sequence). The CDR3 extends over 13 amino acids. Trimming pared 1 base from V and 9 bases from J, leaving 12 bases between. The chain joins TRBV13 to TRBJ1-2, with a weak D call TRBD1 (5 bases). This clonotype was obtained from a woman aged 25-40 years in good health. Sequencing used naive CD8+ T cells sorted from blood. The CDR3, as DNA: TGTGCCAGCAGCTTAGAACAGGCTAGGCGCTACACCTTC. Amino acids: CASSLEQARRYTF.